Included here is one T cell receptor (beta chain) sequence, with context. Sequencing used immunoSEQ multiplex PCR; TCRdb keeps in-frame clones, though not all of them. The table records about 260,000 clones, about 80% of them present only once. The sample originates from a study of blood T cell repertoires in COVID-19. Study as a whole: Material from acute and convalescent COVID-19 was sourced from the United States, Italy and Spain.

Sequencing was done on a sample of peripheral blood. This TCR came from a woman older than 75 with acute or convalescent COVID-19.

In DNA, the CDR3 is TGTGCCAGCAGCGCTTCCGGGACAGGGATCACCTACGAGCAGTACTTC. This sequence encodes CASSASGTGITYEQYF. This chain links TRBV5-6 with TRBJ2-7, with 9 positions matching TRBD1. V trimming: 4 bases; J trimming: 2 bases; junction bases outside the gene matches: 10. The CDR3 is 16 residues long. CDR1 and CDR2 (germline): SGHDT, YYEEEE. The whole variable domain, remainder taken from reference TRBV5-6 and TRBJ2-7, is DAGVTQSPTHLIKTRGQQVTLRCSPKSGHDTVSWYQQALGQGPQFIFQYYEEEERQRGNFPDRFSGHQFPNYSSELNVNALLLGDSALYLCASSASGTGITYEQYFGPGTRLTVT.